One sample yielded the 8 T cell receptor beta chains listed below, sequenced in a study of T cell repertoires in cytomegalovirus infection. TCRdb processed the reads anew with MiXCR; each CDR3 protein has one entry. The table shows approximately 910,000 distinct CDR3 sequences, with roughly 30% occurring only once. The antigens these receptors bind are not known. The material was cultured CD8+ T cells from PBMCs, obtained from culture after CMV antigen stimulation. The origin of the receptors is a human donor in good health (CMV status not recorded). Some clones in this sample may be carry-over from other donors' samples.

This clonotype was recorded a few times. This rearrangement joins TRBV7-4 to TRBJ2-5; D is perhaps TRBD1 or TRBD2 (5 bases each). The CDR3 is 16 amino acids. Germline values: CDR1 SGHVT, CDR2 SQSDAQ. The V and J ends lost 2 bases and 2 bases respectively, with 15 bases between them. This CDR3 is CASSLPAVEGQETQYF. As DNA, the CDR3 is TGTGCCAGCAGCTTACCCGCCGTCGAGGGGCAAGAGACCCAGTACTTC. The whole variable domain, remainder taken from reference TRBV7-4 and TRBJ2-5, is GAGVSQSPRYKVAKRGRDVALRCDSISGHVTLYWYRQTLGQGSEVLTYSQSDAQRDKSGRPSGRFSAERPERSVSTLKIQRTEQGDSAVYLCASSLPAVEGQETQYFGPGTRLLVL.

This clonotype was recorded a few times. The V and J genes are TRBV11-1 and TRBJ2-1, with D hard to call. Per the germline V gene, CDR1 is SGHAT and CDR2 is FQDESV (reference sequence). The length of the CDR3 is 13 residues. The V end was cut by 7 bases, the J end by 4 bases, with 11 bases between. CDR3 DNA: TGTGCCAGCAATTGGGGTCCATACAATGAGCAGTTCTTC. Translation: CASNWGPYNEQFF.

The chain joins TRBV6-2 or TRBV6-3 to TRBJ2-1; D unclear. CDR3 length: 13 amino acids. In germline, CDR1 is MNHEY, CDR2 SVGEGT. The V end lost 3 bases, the J end lost 5 bases, and 8 bases lay between the germline ends. The CDR3 loop is CASSYGYNNEQFF. The CDR3, as DNA: TGTGCCAGCAGTTATGGCTATAACAATGAGCAGTTCTTC.

The genes are TRBV4-1 and TRBJ2-1, with 11 bases identical to TRBD2. The germline V gene has CDR1 MGHRA and CDR2 YSYEKL. The CDR3 runs to 15 residues. V dropped 4 bases and J dropped 7; count of bases not matched to a gene: 6. The CDR3 here is CASSLLAGDFNEQFF. DNA for the CDR3: TGCGCCAGCAGCCTACTAGCGGGGGATTTTAATGAGCAGTTCTTC.

The chain couples TRBV4-2 to TRBJ2-3; 9 nucleotides agree with TRBD2. The CDR3 runs to 20 residues. The V gene's germline CDR1 is LGHNA and CDR2 YNFKEQ. V dropped 0 bases and J dropped 5; count of bases not matched to a gene: 18. The CDR3 nucleotides read TGTGCCAGCAGCCAAGATCTGGGTAGCGGGGGAGGACCACACGGAGATACGCAGTATTTT. Translating it yields CASSQDLGSGGGPHGDTQYF.

V usage is TRBV7-6 and J usage is TRBJ2-5; D is ambiguous. This CDR3 has 15 amino acids. With 3 bases removed from V and 0 bases from J, the gap between germline ends came to 11 bases. Looked up from germline, CDR1 is SGHVS and CDR2 is FNYEAQ. The CDR3 region is CASSFPDIYQETQYF. The CDR3 DNA is TGTGCCAGCAGCTTCCCCGACATATACCAAGAGACCCAGTACTTC.

This chain uses TRBV28 with TRBJ2-7, with no clear D. This CDR3 is built from 14 residues. V lost 4 bases to trimming and J lost 5 bases, with 15 bases between them. The germline V gene has CDR1 MDHEN and CDR2 SYDVKM. The CDR3 reads CASSYPSTAHEQYF. In nucleotides, the CDR3 is TGTGCCAGCAGTTACCCCTCCACAGCCCACGAGCAGTACTTC. The full variable domain, in which reference TRBV28 and TRBJ2-7 provide the parts outside the CDR3, is DVKVTQSSRYLVKRTGEKVFLECVQDMDHENMFWYRQDPGLGLRLIYFSYDVKMKEKGDIPEGYSVSREKKERFSLILESASTNQTSMYLCASSYPSTAHEQYFGPGTRLTVT.

This chain uses TRBV5-1 with TRBJ2-4; TRBD1 might be the D (5 bases). V lost 5 bases and J lost 6, with 12 bases in between. CDR3 length equals 13 residues. Looked up from germline, CDR1 is SGHRS and CDR2 is YFSETQ. This chain's CDR3 is CASRDSVLNIQYF. CDR3 in DNA: TGCGCCAGCAGAGACAGTGTCCTAAACATTCAGTACTTC.